The 11 T cell receptor beta chains given below trace back to one sample, sequenced in a study of cytomegalovirus exposure and HLA in healthy donors. Researchers ran the PCR with 60 Vbeta and 13 Jbeta primers. Data came from immunoSEQ multiplex PCR; TCRdb stores just in-frame clones and leaves some out. The data hold 110,000 or so clones, with over 70% observed a single time. Sequencing was carried out using PBMCs. These receptors were obtained from a woman in her 40s in good health and CMV-seropositive.

The V call is TRBV9, the J call TRBJ2-3; possible D gene TRBD2, 5 bases. Trimming took off 1 base at V and 0 bases at J, with 18 bases between the two ends. The CDR3 runs 18 residues. The germline V gene encodes CDR1 SGDLS and CDR2 YYNGEE. The CDR3 is CASSVYGGETASTDTQYF. Here the CDR3 DNA reads TGTGCCAGCAGCGTATATGGTGGGGAGACTGCTAGCACAGATACGCAGTATTTT.

V and J are TRBV7-6 and TRBJ2-3; the D gene is possibly TRBD2 (5 bases). The V and J ends lost 2 bases and 0 bases respectively, with 18 bases between them. The germline CDR1 and CDR2 sequences are SGHVS and FNYEAQ. The CDR3 is 18 residues long. The DNA of the CDR3 is TGTGCCAGCAGCTTATCCCAGGTGGCGGGCTCTAGCACAGATACGCAGTATTTT. Protein sequence: CASSLSQVAGSSTDTQYF.

The gene calls are TRBV6-5 and TRBJ2-2, with a possible D match to TRBD2 (5 bases). Trimming pared 2 bases from V and 0 bases from J, leaving 10 bases between. This CDR3 spans 16 amino acids. Germline CDR1 reads MNHEY; CDR2 reads SVGAGI. CDR3 coding DNA: TGTGCCAGCAGTTACGGGAGAGTTTCGAACACCGGGGAGCTGTTTTTT. Translation gives CASSYGRVSNTGELFF.

V and J are TRBV2 and TRBJ1-1, with TRBD1 identical over 8 bases. Germline trimming cut 5 bases from V and 11 bases from J; bases unmatched to any gene: 10. The CDR3 has 13 residues. Germline V lookup: CDR1 SNHLY, CDR2 FYNNEI. The CDR3 is CASSRTGNFGAFF. For the CDR3, the DNA is TGTGCCAGCAGTCGGACAGGGAATTTTGGTGCTTTCTTT.

V is TRBV15 and J is TRBJ2-5; 8 bases match TRBD1. V lost 1 base and J lost 1; bases outside the gene matches: 5. Germline CDR1 LNHNV, CDR2 YYDKDF (reference sequence). There are 16 residues in the CDR3. The CDR3 DNA is TGTGCCACCAGCAGAGGCAGGGGACAGGTCCAAGAGACCCAGTACTTC. Amino acid sequence: CATSRGRGQVQETQYF.

The chain links TRBV9 to TRBJ2-5; 8 bases match TRBD2. Germline V gives CDR1 SGDLS, CDR2 YYNGEE. The V segment lost 0 bases and the J segment 0 bases; nucleotides outside the gene matches: 7. The CDR3 has 17 residues. The CDR3 loop reads CASSVGGGGGYQETQYF. The CDR3 DNA reads TGTGCCAGCAGCGTAGGGGGTGGCGGGGGGTACCAAGAGACCCAGTACTTC.

With regard to this clone: An end of the junction differs from the germline gene, which may be a read error. The gene calls are TRBV7-9 and TRBJ1-1; D is uncertain. Germline values: CDR1 SEHNR, CDR2 FQNEAQ (reference sequence). This CDR3 spans 13 amino acids. CDR3 sequence reads: CSSSLARVAEAFF. The CDR3 DNA is TGTTCCAGCAGCTTAGCGCGGGTTGCTGAAGCTTTCTTT.

This clone was counted a few times. A junction boundary mismatches the germline segment, possibly from a read error. The chain couples TRBV7-9 to TRBJ2-2; TRBD2 matches 9 bases. Per the germline V gene, CDR1 is SEHNR and CDR2 is FQNEAQ (reference sequence). The CDR3 is 18 residues long. In DNA, the CDR3 is TGTTCCAGCAGCTTGGGCCGCCCGGCTAGCGGGGCCACCGGGGAGCTGTTTTTT. Translating gives CSSSLGRPASGATGELFF.

The rearrangement joins TRBV11-3 to TRBJ1-1, with D maybe TRBD1 (6 bases). V was trimmed by 2 bases and J by 4 bases, leaving 11 bases between them. The length of the CDR3 is 14 residues. The germline V gene encodes CDR1 SGHNT and CDR2 YENEEA. For the CDR3, the DNA is TGTGCCAGCAGCTTAATTTACAGGGCCACTGAAGCTTTCTTT. It encodes CASSLIYRATEAFF.

In this sample, this clone turned up a few times. This chain connects TRBV28 to TRBJ2-1, with 8 bases that match TRBD2. The length of the CDR3 is 12 residues. Germline CDR1 is MDHEN and CDR2 is SYDVKM. V lost 2 bases to trimming and J lost 16 bases; unmatched junction nucleotides: 7. In DNA form, the CDR3 reads TGTGCCAGCAGTTTACGTGGGACTAGTATCTTCTTC. As protein: CASSLRGTSIFF.

This clone was picked up a small number of times. The chain joins TRBV6-1 to TRBJ1-2; possibly TRBD1 for D (6 bases). CDR1 is MNHNS, CDR2 SASEGT, per germline. The CDR3 consists of 14 residues. V was cut by 0 bases and J by 6 bases, with 11 bases left in between. CDR3 bases: TGTGCCAGCAGTGAAGCCCCAGGGGTTAATGGCTACACCTTC. Amino acids: CASSEAPGVNGYTF.